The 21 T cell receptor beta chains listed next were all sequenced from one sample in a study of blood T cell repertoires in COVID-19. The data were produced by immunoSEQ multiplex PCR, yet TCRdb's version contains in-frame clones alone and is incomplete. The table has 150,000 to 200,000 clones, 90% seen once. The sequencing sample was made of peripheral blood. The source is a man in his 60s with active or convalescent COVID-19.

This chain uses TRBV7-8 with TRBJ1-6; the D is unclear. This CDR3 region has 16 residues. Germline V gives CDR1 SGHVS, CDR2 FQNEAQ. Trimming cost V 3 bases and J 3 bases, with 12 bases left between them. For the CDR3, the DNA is TGTGCCAGCAGCTTGCGGGGTGAACTCTATAATTCACCCCTCCACTTT. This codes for CASSLRGELYNSPLHF.

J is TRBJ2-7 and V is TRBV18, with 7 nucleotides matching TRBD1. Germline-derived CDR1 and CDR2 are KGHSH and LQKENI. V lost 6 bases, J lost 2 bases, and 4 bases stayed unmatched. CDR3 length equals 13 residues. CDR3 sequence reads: CASSSDRAYEQYF. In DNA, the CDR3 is TGTGCCAGCTCTAGCGACAGGGCCTACGAGCAGTACTTC. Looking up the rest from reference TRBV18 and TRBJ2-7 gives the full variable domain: NAGVMQNPRHLVRRRGQEARLRCSPMKGHSHVYWYRQLPEEGLKFMVYLQKENIIDESGMPKERFSAEFPKEGPSILRIQQVVRGDSAAYFCASSSDRAYEQYFGPGTRLTVT.

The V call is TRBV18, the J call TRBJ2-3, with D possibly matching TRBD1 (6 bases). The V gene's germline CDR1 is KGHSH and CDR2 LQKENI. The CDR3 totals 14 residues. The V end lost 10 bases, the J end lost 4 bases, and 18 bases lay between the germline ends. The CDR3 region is CATSVDSGADTQYF. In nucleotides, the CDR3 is TGTGCCACCTCCGTGGACAGTGGGGCAGATACGCAGTATTTT.

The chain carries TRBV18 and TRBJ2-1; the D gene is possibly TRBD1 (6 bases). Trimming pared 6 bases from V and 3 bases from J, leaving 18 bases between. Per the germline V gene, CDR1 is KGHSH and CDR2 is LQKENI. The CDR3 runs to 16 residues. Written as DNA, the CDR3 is TGTGCCAGCTCCCTACAGGACAGTCGACTCTACAATGAGCAGTTCTTC. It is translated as CASSLQDSRLYNEQFF.

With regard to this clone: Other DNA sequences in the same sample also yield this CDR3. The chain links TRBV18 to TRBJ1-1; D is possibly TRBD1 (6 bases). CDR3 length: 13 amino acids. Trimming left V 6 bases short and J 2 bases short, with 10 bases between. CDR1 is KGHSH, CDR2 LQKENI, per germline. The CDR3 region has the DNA TGTGCCAGCTCCCCGGGACAAAACACTGAAGCTTTCTTT. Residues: CASSPGQNTEAFF.

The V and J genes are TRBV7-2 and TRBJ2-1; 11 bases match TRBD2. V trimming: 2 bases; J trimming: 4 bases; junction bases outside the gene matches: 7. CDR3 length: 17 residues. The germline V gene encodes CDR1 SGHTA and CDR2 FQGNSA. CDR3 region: CASSLQTGTSGYNEQFF. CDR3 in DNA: TGTGCCAGCAGCTTACAAACCGGGACTAGCGGATACAATGAGCAGTTCTTC.

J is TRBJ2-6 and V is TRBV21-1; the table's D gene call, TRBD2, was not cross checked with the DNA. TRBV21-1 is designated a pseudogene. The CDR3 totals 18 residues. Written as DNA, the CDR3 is TGTGCCAGCAGCCATAATACCGAGCGGAGCTCTGGGGCCAACGTCCTGACTTTC. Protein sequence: CASSHNTERSSGANVLTF.

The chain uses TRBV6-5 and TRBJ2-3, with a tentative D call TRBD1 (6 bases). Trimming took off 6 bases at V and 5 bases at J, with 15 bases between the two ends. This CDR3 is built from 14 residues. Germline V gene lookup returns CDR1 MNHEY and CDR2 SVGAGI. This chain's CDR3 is CASRERAGEDTQYF. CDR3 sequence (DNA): TGTGCCAGCAGAGAGAGGGCAGGGGAAGATACGCAGTATTTT.

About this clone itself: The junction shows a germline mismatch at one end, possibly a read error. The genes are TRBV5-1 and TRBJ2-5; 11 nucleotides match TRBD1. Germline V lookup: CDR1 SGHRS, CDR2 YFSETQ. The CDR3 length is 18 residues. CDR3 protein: CASRLAHQDRGPQETQYF. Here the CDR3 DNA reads TGCGCCAGCAGATTGGCCCACCAGGACAGGGGGCCCCAAGAGACCCAGTACTTC.

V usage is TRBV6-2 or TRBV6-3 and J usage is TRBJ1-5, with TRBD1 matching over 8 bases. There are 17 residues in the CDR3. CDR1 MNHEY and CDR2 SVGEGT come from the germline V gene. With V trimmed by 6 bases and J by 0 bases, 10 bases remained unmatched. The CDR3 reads CASSPGTGSYSNQPQHF. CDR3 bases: TGTGCCAGCAGCCCCGGGACAGGCTCTTATAGCAATCAGCCCCAGCATTTT.

CDR3 protein: CAISETTSGGALVPNEQFF. Here the CDR3 DNA reads TGTGCCATCAGTGAAACGACTAGCGGGGGGGCCTTGGTCCCCAATGAGCAGTTCTTC. V gene TRBV10-3 combines with J gene TRBJ2-1; 14 bases fit TRBD2. Looked up from germline, CDR1 is ENHRY and CDR2 is SYGVKD. CDR3 length equals 19 residues. With V trimmed by 3 bases and J by 6 bases, 13 bases remained unmatched.

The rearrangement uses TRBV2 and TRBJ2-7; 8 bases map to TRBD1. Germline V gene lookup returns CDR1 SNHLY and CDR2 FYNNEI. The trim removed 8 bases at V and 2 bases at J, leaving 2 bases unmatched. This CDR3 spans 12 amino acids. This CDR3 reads CASRDRTYEQYF. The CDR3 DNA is TGTGCCAGCCGGGACAGGACCTACGAGCAGTACTTC.

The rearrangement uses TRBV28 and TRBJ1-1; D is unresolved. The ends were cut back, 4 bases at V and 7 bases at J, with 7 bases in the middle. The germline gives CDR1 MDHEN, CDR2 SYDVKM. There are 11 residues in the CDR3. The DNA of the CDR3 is TGTGCCAGCAGTTCCGGGATTGAAGCTTTCTTT. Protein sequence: CASSSGIEAFF. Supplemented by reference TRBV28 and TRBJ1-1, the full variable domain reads DVKVTQSSRYLVKRTGEKVFLECVQDMDHENMFWYRQDPGLGLRLIYFSYDVKMKEKGDIPEGYSVSREKKERFSLILESASTNQTSMYLCASSSGIEAFFGQGTRLTVV.

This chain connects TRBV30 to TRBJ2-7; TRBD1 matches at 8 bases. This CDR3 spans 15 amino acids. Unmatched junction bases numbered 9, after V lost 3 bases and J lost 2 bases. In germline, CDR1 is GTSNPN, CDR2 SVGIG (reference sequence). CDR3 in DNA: TGTGCCTGGAGGTGGTTGGACAGGGCCCCCTACGAGCAGTACTTC. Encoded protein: CAWRWLDRAPYEQYF. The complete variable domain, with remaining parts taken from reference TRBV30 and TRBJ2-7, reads SQTIHQWPATLVQPVGSPLSLECTVEGTSNPNLYWYRQAAGRGLQLLFYSVGIGQISSEVPQNLSASRPQDRQFILSSKKLLLSDSGFYLCAWRWLDRAPYEQYFGPGTRLTVT.

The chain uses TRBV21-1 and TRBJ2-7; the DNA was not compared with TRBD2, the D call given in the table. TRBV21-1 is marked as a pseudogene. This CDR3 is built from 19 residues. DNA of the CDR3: TGTGCCAGCAGCATCGGAGGGACTAGCGGGAGCTTAATATCCTACGAGCAGTACTTC. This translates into CASSIGGTSGSLISYEQYF.

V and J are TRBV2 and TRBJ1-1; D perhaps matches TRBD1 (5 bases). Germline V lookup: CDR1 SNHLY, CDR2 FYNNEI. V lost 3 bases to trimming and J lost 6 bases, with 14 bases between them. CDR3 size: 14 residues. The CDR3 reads CASSEQGNVSEAFF. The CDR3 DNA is TGTGCCAGCAGTGAGCAGGGTAACGTTTCTGAAGCTTTCTTT.

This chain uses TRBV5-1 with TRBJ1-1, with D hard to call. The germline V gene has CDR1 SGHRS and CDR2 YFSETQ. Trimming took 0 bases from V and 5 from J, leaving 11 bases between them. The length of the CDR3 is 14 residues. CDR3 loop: CASSLVALGTEAFF. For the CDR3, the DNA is TGCGCCAGCAGCTTGGTCGCACTTGGTACTGAAGCTTTCTTT.

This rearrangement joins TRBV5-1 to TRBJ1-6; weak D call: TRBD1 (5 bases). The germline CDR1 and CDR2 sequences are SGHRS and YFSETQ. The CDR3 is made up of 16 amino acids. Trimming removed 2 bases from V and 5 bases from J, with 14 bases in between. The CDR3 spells CASSFRDSIDNSPLHF. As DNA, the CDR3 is TGCGCCAGCAGCTTCAGGGATTCTATAGATAATTCACCCCTCCACTTT.

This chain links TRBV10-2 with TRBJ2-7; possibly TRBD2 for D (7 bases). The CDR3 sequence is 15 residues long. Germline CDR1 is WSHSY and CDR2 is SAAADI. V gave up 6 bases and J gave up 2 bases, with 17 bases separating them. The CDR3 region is CASRALGRGPYEQYF. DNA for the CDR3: TGCGCCAGCAGGGCCTTGGGGCGGGGGCCCTACGAGCAGTACTTC.

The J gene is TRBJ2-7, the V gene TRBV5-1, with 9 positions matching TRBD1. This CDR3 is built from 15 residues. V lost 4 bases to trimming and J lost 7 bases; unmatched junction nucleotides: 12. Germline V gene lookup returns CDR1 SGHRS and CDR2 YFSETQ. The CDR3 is CASSLGQGKFKEQYF. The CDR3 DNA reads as TGCGCCAGCAGCCTGGGACAGGGCAAATTTAAAGAGCAGTACTTC.

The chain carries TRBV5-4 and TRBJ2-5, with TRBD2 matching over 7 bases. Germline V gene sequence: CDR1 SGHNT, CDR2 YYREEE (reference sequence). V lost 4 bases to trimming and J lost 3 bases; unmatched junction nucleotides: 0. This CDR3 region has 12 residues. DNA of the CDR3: TGTGCCAGCAGCGGGGGGGAAGAGACCCAGTACTTC. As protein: CASSGGEETQYF.